This entry lists 15 T cell receptor beta chains sequenced from one sample in a study of chemoradiotherapy in HPV16-positive cancers. Profiled with immunoSEQ multiplex PCR; TCRdb holds only in-frame clones, not every one. Of more than 13,000 clones in the sample, around 88% were seen once. Here the sequenced sample was blood, taken from a patient who underwent chemoradiotherapy. The receptors come from a human donor with HPV-associated anogenital cancer.

Notes on this clone: Within the sample, other DNA sequences also encode this same CDR3. This rearrangement joins TRBV20-1 to TRBJ1-2; D not certain. CDR3 length equals 11 residues. Per the germline V gene, CDR1 is DFQATT and CDR2 is SNEGSKA (reference sequence). The ends were cut back, 6 bases at V and 2 bases at J, with 7 bases in the middle. The CDR3, as DNA: TGCAGTGCAGAGGAGAACTATGGCTACACCTTC. This codes for CSAEENYGYTF.

CDR3 sequence: CASSLASGFRDEQYF. CDR3 coding DNA: TGTGCCAGCAGCCTAGCCAGCGGCTTCCGAGACGAGCAGTACTTC. The rearrangement joins TRBV28 to TRBJ2-7, with D possibly TRBD2 on 5 matching bases. Deletions cut 6 bases from V and 5 bases from J, with 20 bases between. This CDR3 is 15 amino acids long. CDR1 and CDR2 from the germline V gene are MDHEN and SYDVKM.

This clone was observed a few times. The rearrangement joins TRBV7-9 to TRBJ2-1; 8 nucleotides line up with TRBD1. The junction had 8 bases not matched to a gene; V was cut back by 8 bases and J by 5 bases. The CDR3 is 14 residues long. CDR1 and CDR2 (germline): SEHNR, FQNEAQ (reference sequence). The CDR3 nucleotides read TGTGCCAGCTCCAGGACAGGGCTTGACAATGAGCAGTTCTTC. This codes for CASSRTGLDNEQFF.

This rearrangement joins TRBV6-5 to TRBJ1-5, with TRBD1 identical over 7 bases. The CDR3 sequence is 13 residues long. Germline trimming cut 7 bases from V and 3 bases from J; bases unmatched to any gene: 3. In germline, CDR1 is MNHEY, CDR2 SVGAGI. The CDR3 DNA follows: TGTGCCAGCAAGACAGGGATCAATCAGCCCCAGCATTTT. Its protein is CASKTGINQPQHF.

This rearrangement joins TRBV7-2 to TRBJ2-5, with D tentatively TRBD2 (6 bases). The CDR3 contains 13 residues. From germline, CDR1 is SGHTA and CDR2 FQGNSA. Trimming cost V 6 bases and J 3 bases, with 11 bases left between them. CDR3 coding DNA: TGTGCCAGCAGTTTATCGGGAGAAGAGACCCAGTACTTC. It codes for CASSLSGEETQYF.

V usage is TRBV7-3 and J usage is TRBJ1-2; D perhaps matches TRBD1 (5 bases). Trimming took off 0 bases at V and 7 bases at J, with 9 bases between the two ends. The CDR3 has 13 amino acids. Germline V gene sequence: CDR1 SGHTA, CDR2 FQGTGA. CDR3: CASSLTAGVGYTF. Here the CDR3 DNA reads TGTGCCAGCAGCTTAACAGCGGGGGTTGGCTACACCTTC.

The table lists this clone with a count of one. The V call is TRBV27, the J call TRBJ2-5, with TRBD1 identical over 8 bases. The CDR3 runs to 13 residues. CDR1 and CDR2 from the germline V gene are MNHEY and SMNVEV (reference sequence). After removal of 6 bases from V and 4 bases from J, the junction contained 4 bases not matched to a gene. The chain's CDR3 is CASSRRGLETQYF. The CDR3 DNA reads as TGTGCCAGCAGCCGCAGGGGGCTAGAGACCCAGTACTTC.

CDR3 residues: CASSRTQNTEAFF. The DNA for the CDR3 is TGTGCCAGCAGCCGGACACAGAACACTGAAGCTTTCTTT. The rearrangement uses TRBV18 and TRBJ1-1; tentatively, D is TRBD1 (5 bases). Per the germline V gene, CDR1 is KGHSH and CDR2 is LQKENI. The V end lost 8 bases, the J end lost 1 base, and 11 bases lay between the germline ends. CDR3 size: 13 residues.

This clone has only a few counts. DNA of the CDR3: TGTGCCAGCAGTGAGTGGCCTACCGTAGTGCAGTATTTT. This sequence encodes CASSEWPTVVQYF. The rearrangement joins TRBV6-1 to TRBJ2-3; D remains unclear. CDR3 size: 13 residues. Trimming stripped 3 bases from V and 11 bases from J, with 15 bases between. Germline CDR1 and CDR2: MNHNS and SASEGT.

In its sample, this clone was seen a few times. The V gene is TRBV7-9, the J gene TRBJ2-3; D uncertain. Trimming cost V 9 bases and J 2 bases, with 6 bases left between them. The CDR3 is made up of 11 amino acids. From germline, CDR1 is SEHNR and CDR2 FQNEAQ (reference sequence). The CDR3 protein is CARHITDTQYF. CDR3 DNA sequence: TGTGCCAGACATATCACAGATACGCAGTATTTT.

This clone showed up just a few times. J is TRBJ1-5 and V is TRBV19, with unresolved D. Per the germline V gene, CDR1 is LNHDA and CDR2 is SQIVND (reference sequence). The CDR3 loop spans 14 amino acids. Trimming took 3 bases from V and 6 from J, leaving 12 bases between them. The CDR3 DNA reads as TGTGCCAGTAGTATTTGGGGTTCGGTTCAGCCCCAGCATTTT. This gives the protein CASSIWGSVQPQHF.

The chain is built from TRBV5-8 and TRBJ1-2; a weak D match, TRBD1 (6 bases). In germline, CDR1 is SGHTS, CDR2 YDEGEE. The CDR3 runs to 13 residues. V dropped 4 bases and J dropped 6 bases, with 13 bases sitting between them. The CDR3 here is CASSPRGGHGYTF. In DNA, the CDR3 is TGTGCCAGCAGCCCCCGGGGGGGCCATGGCTACACCTTC.

The chain recombines TRBV28 with TRBJ1-5; 10 bases match TRBD1. The CDR3 has 15 residues. The V gene end was trimmed by 3 bases and the J gene end by 3 bases; junction bases not matched to a gene: 2. CDR1 and CDR2 from the germline V gene are MDHEN and SYDVKM. The CDR3 coding sequence is TGTGCCAGCAGTTTGGGACAGGGGTACAATCAGCCCCAGCATTTT. This sequence encodes CASSLGQGYNQPQHF.

The chain carries TRBV15 and TRBJ2-1; TRBD2 matches at 10 bases. Germline CDR1 and CDR2: LNHNV and YYDKDF (reference sequence). The J segment lost 7 bases and the V segment lost 0 bases, leaving 9 bases of the junction unmatched. The CDR3 has 17 amino acids. The CDR3 is CATSRESGGVFMNEQFF. For the CDR3, the DNA is TGTGCCACCAGCAGAGAAAGCGGGGGGGTGTTTATGAATGAGCAGTTCTTC. Full variable domain (outside the CDR3, taken from reference TRBV15 and TRBJ2-1): DAMVIQNPRYQVTQFGKPVTLSCSQTLNHNVMYWYQQKSSQAPKLLFHYYDKDFNNEADTPDNFQSRRPNTSFCFLDIRSPGLGDTAMYLCATSRESGGVFMNEQFFGPGTRLTVL.

Regarding this clone: The sample has other DNA sequences that encode this CDR3 too. The chain's CDR3 is CASRMIRGNNTEAFF. The CDR3, as DNA: TGTGCCAGCAGAATGATCAGGGGAAATAACACTGAAGCTTTCTTT. The chain joins TRBV7-6 to TRBJ1-1; D possibly corresponds to TRBD1 (6 bases). Germline V gene sequence: CDR1 SGHVS, CDR2 FNYEAQ. V gave up 6 bases and J gave up 2 bases, with 16 bases separating them. The length of the CDR3 is 15 residues.